This T cell receptor (beta chain) was documented in a study of blood T cell repertoires in COVID-19. The protocol was immunoSEQ multiplex PCR, while the TCRdb copy is restricted to in-frame clones and leaves out a portion. The sample consists of 300,000 to 450,000 clones, 80% to 90% of them appearing once. V was cut by 3 bases and J by 2 bases, with 11 bases left in between. Germline values: CDR1 MNHEY, CDR2 SMNVEV (reference sequence). This CDR3 is built from 16 residues. The receptor comes from a man aged 30 to 39 who had recovered from COVID-19. The sequencing sample was made of PBMCs or T cells enriched from blood (not recorded which). The rearrangement joins TRBV27 to TRBJ2-6; D may be TRBD2 (6 bases). CDR3 in DNA: TGTGCCAGCAGTTTCAAGGGACTCGCTGGGGCCAACGTCCTGACTTTC. It codes for CASSFKGLAGANVLTF.